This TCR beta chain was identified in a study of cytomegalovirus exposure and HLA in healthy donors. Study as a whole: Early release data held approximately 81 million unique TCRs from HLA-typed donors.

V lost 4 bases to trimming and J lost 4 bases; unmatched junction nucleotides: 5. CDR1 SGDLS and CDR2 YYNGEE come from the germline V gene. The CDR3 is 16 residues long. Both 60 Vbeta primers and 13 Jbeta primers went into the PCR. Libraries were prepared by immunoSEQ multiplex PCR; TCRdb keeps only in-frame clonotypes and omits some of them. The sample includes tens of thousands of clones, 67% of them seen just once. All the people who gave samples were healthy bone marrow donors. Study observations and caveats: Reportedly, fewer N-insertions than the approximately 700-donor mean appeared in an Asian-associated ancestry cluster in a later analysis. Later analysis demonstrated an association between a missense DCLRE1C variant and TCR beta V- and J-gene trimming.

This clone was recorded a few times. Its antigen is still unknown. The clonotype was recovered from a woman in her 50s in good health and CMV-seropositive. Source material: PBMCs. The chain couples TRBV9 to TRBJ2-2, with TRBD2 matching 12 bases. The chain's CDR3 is CASSPRTSGTTGELFF. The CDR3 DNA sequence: TGTGCCAGCAGCCCTCGGACTAGCGGGACCACCGGGGAGCTGTTTTTT.